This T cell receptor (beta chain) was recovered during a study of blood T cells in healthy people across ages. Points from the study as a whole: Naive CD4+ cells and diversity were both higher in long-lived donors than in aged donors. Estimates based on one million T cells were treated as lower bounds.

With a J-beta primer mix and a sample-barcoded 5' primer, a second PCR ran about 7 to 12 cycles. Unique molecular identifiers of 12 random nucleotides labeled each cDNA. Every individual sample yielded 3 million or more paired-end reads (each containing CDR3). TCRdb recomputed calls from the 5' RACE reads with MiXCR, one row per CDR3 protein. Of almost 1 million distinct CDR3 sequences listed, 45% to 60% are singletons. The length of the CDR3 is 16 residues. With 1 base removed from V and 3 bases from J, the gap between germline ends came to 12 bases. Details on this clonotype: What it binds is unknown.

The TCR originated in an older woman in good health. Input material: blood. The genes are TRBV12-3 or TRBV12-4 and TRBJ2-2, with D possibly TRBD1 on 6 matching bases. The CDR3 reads CASSLGSGADTGELFF. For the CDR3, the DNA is TGTGCCAGCAGTTTAGGGTCAGGGGCTGACACCGGGGAGCTGTTTTTT.